The 30 T cell receptor beta chains given below trace back to one sample, sequenced in a study of shared clonotypes between healthy human individuals. The naive CD8 subset, CD45RO-negative cells positively selected for CCR7, excluded terminally differentiated effector memory CD45RA+ cells. Clones were read by immunoSEQ multiplex PCR, and TCRdb kept only the in-frame ones, dropping some. The sample lists around 2,000,000 clones, about 92% seen once, with about 1.8% in the top ten. The sample consisted of naive CD8+ T cells from PBMCs. The receptors stem from a man between 18 and 29 years old in good health. Some clones in this sample may be carry-over from other donors' samples.

The chain recombines TRBV15 with TRBJ1-1; D gene unclear. Germline loops: CDR1 LNHNV, CDR2 YYDKDF (reference sequence). This CDR3 spans 16 amino acids. Trimming removed 0 bases at V and 3 bases at J, with 14 bases between. The CDR3 bases are TGTGCCACCAGCAGAGATAAGGGCGCTTTCGACACTGAAGCTTTCTTT. Translated, it gives CATSRDKGAFDTEAFF.

V is TRBV11-2 and J is TRBJ2-7; 7 nucleotides align to TRBD2. V was clipped by 1 base and J by 3 bases; unmatched bases: 6. CDR3 length equals 15 residues. The V gene's germline CDR1 is SGHAT and CDR2 FQNNGV. The chain's CDR3 is CASSLGGGSGYEQYF. The CDR3 DNA sequence: TGTGCCAGCAGCTTAGGGGGCGGGAGTGGCTACGAGCAGTACTTC.

The gene calls are TRBV7-2 and TRBJ2-1, with 9 bases that match TRBD2. Trimming took 5 bases from V and 4 from J; bases not matched to a gene: 6. The germline CDR1 and CDR2 sequences are SGHTA and FQGNSA. The CDR3 totals 15 residues. The chain's CDR3 is CASSPRAGGYNEQFF. DNA of the CDR3: TGTGCCAGCAGCCCTCGAGCGGGAGGTTACAATGAGCAGTTCTTC. Variable domain in full (rest from reference TRBV7-2 and TRBJ2-1): GAGVSQSPSNKVTEKGKDVELRCDPISGHTALYWYRQSLGQGLEFLIYFQGNSAPDKSGLPSDRFSAERTGGSVSTLTIQRTQQEDSAVYLCASSPRAGGYNEQFFGPGTRLTVL.

The chain has TRBV7-8 and TRBJ2-5, with D possibly TRBD2 on 5 matching bases. V gave up 6 bases and J gave up 2 bases, with 13 bases separating them. The length of the CDR3 is 14 residues. CDR1 and CDR2 from the germline V gene are SGHVS and FQNEAQ. CDR3: CASSSPREQETQYF. The CDR3 DNA follows: TGTGCCAGCAGTTCTCCTAGGGAGCAAGAGACCCAGTACTTC.

Worth noting for this clone: The sample holds other DNA sequences that translate to the same CDR3. The gene calls are TRBV27 and TRBJ2-1; 7 bases map to TRBD1. With 2 bases clipped from V and 2 bases from J, the junction kept 3 bases outside the gene matches. Germline assignment: CDR1 MNHEY and CDR2 SMNVEV (reference sequence). The CDR3 contains 15 residues. The CDR3 loop reads CASSLGQGAYNEQFF. In DNA, the CDR3 is TGTGCCAGCAGTTTAGGGCAGGGGGCCTACAATGAGCAGTTCTTC.

About this clone itself: Within the sample, other DNA sequences also encode this same CDR3. This chain connects TRBV5-1 to TRBJ2-7; possibly TRBD2 for D (6 bases). Germline values: CDR1 SGHRS, CDR2 YFSETQ. This CDR3 has 13 residues. V dropped 4 bases and J dropped 3 bases, with 11 bases sitting between them. The CDR3 is CASSPGGGYEQYF. Written as DNA, the CDR3 is TGCGCCAGCAGCCCCGGGGGAGGCTACGAGCAGTACTTC.

CDR3 DNA: TGTGCCAGTAGTATAGGGCAGGGGTTGATGCCCTACGAGCAGTACTTC. It codes for CASSIGQGLMPYEQYF. V gene TRBV19 combines with J gene TRBJ2-7, with D perhaps TRBD1 (6 bases). The CDR3 extends over 16 amino acids. Germline CDR1 is LNHDA and CDR2 is SQIVND (reference sequence). V lost 1 base, J lost 2 bases, and 15 bases lay in between.

This clone was found once. The genes are TRBV30 and TRBJ2-1; possibly TRBD2 for D (6 bases). Per germline, CDR1 GTSNPN and CDR2 SVGIG (reference sequence). This CDR3 has 13 amino acids. V was shortened by 4 bases and J by 8 bases, with 15 bases between the two germline ends. The CDR3, as DNA: TGTGCCTGGATTGGACGGGAGCTCGATGAGCAGTTCTTC. Protein: CAWIGRELDEQFF.

In its sample, this clone was seen once. The genes are TRBV9 and TRBJ2-7; D is perhaps TRBD2 (5 bases). CDR1 and CDR2 from the germline V gene are SGDLS and YYNGEE. This CDR3 region has 14 residues. Trimming took 6 bases from V and 2 from J, leaving 15 bases between them. In nucleotides, the CDR3 is TGTGCCAGCACCGCCGGAACCGGGACCTACGAGCAGTACTTC. Residues: CASTAGTGTYEQYF.

J is TRBJ1-2 and V is TRBV28; D ambiguous. Trimming shortened V by 0 bases and J by 7 bases, and 12 bases separated the two germline ends. The CDR3 sequence is 14 residues long. The germline V gene encodes CDR1 MDHEN and CDR2 SYDVKM. The CDR3 DNA is TGTGCCAGCAGTTTATGGGCCAGTACCAGTGGCTACACCTTC. Translated: CASSLWASTSGYTF.

The chain is built from TRBV7-8 and TRBJ1-1; D not resolved. The CDR3 runs 15 residues. The V end was cut by 5 bases, the J end by 1 base, with 14 bases between. Germline CDR1 is SGHVS and CDR2 is FQNEAQ. The CDR3 DNA reads TGTGCCAGCAGCCACCACTTTTCTTGGAACACTGAAGCTTTCTTT. It yields the protein CASSHHFSWNTEAFF. The full variable domain, its missing parts supplied by reference TRBV7-8 and TRBJ1-1, is GAGVSQSPRYKVAKRGQDVALRCDPISGHVSLFWYQQALGQGPEFLTYFQNEAQLDKSGLPSDRFFAERPEGSVSTLKIQRTQQEDSAVYLCASSHHFSWNTEAFFGQGTRLTVV.

The chain combines TRBV28 with TRBJ1-2; D is perhaps TRBD1 (5 bases). The V gene's germline CDR1 is MDHEN and CDR2 SYDVKM. The CDR3 covers 13 residues. The V and J ends lost 7 bases and 6 bases respectively, with 15 bases between them. CDR3 residues: CASTLEGTDGYTF. DNA for the CDR3: TGTGCCAGCACCCTCGAGGGGACGGATGGCTACACCTTC.

The V call is TRBV7-9, the J call TRBJ2-1, with D perhaps TRBD1 or TRBD2 (5 bases each). The V gene lost 7 bases and the J gene lost 9 bases, with 16 bases spanning the gap. The CDR3 length is 13 residues. CDR1 SEHNR and CDR2 FQNEAQ come from the germline V gene (reference sequence). In DNA form, the CDR3 reads TGTGCCAGCACCAGGACTGCTACAGGTGAGCAGTTCTTC. Amino acids: CASTRTATGEQFF.

The V and J genes are TRBV7-9 and TRBJ1-1; TRBD1 agrees at 7 bases. The trim removed 4 bases at V and 2 bases at J, leaving 7 bases unmatched. The CDR3 has 15 residues. CDR1 SEHNR and CDR2 FQNEAQ come from the germline V gene (reference sequence). The CDR3 reads CASSSRDRSNTEAFF. CDR3 in DNA: TGTGCCAGCAGCTCTCGGGACAGATCAAACACTGAAGCTTTCTTT.

V gene TRBV10-3 combines with J gene TRBJ1-5; D gene ambiguous. Trimming took off 2 bases at V and 1 base at J, with 9 bases between the two ends. The CDR3 is 15 amino acids. Germline CDR1 ENHRY, CDR2 SYGVKD. The CDR3 DNA sequence: TGTGCCATCAGTGAGCCTGGTGGGAGCAATCAGCCCCAGCATTTT. This encodes CAISEPGGSNQPQHF.

The chain is built from TRBV7-8 and TRBJ1-1; a possible D gene is TRBD1 (6 bases). Looked up from germline, CDR1 is SGHVS and CDR2 is FQNEAQ. Trimming stripped 4 bases from V and 3 bases from J, with 15 bases between. This CDR3 has 15 amino acids. CDR3: CASSSYGEGDTEAFF. The CDR3 nucleotides read TGTGCCAGCAGCTCTTACGGGGAGGGGGACACTGAAGCTTTCTTT.

The V gene is TRBV27, the J gene TRBJ2-7; D gene unclear. This CDR3 has 13 amino acids. Trimming left V 7 bases short and J 2 bases short, with 12 bases between. Germline CDR1 MNHEY, CDR2 SMNVEV (reference sequence). The CDR3 DNA reads TGTGCCAGCACTGGCAGGCCGACCTACGAGCAGTACTTC. Residues: CASTGRPTYEQYF.

V usage is TRBV7-3 and J usage is TRBJ1-3; D may be TRBD1 (6 bases). Germline lookup yields CDR1 SGHTA and CDR2 FQGTGA. The CDR3 totals 13 residues. The ends were cut back, 4 bases at V and 4 bases at J, with 8 bases in the middle. CDR3 loop: CASSSDRGNTIYF. CDR3 coding DNA: TGTGCCAGCAGCTCAGACAGGGGAAACACCATATATTTT.

This chain joins TRBV2 and TRBJ1-2, with D maybe TRBD1 (5 bases). The CDR3 is 16 residues long. Trimming pared 10 bases from V and 3 bases from J, leaving 24 bases between. CDR1 is SNHLY, CDR2 FYNNEI, per germline. The CDR3 region has the DNA TGTGCCACCATACCGGGGACCGCCCTGGGGGACTATGGCTACACCTTC. This translates into CATIPGTALGDYGYTF.

This clone has a single count. V and J are TRBV30 and TRBJ2-7; 9 positions agree with TRBD2. CDR3 length: 14 residues. Germline loops: CDR1 GTSNPN, CDR2 SVGIG (reference sequence). With 0 bases clipped from V and 6 bases from J, the junction kept 6 bases outside the gene matches. CDR3 in DNA: TGTGCCTGGAGTGTAACTCTAGCGGGATCCGAGCAGTACTTC. Amino acid sequence: CAWSVTLAGSEQYF. Drawing the rest from reference TRBV30 and TRBJ2-7, the complete variable domain is SQTIHQWPATLVQPVGSPLSLECTVEGTSNPNLYWYRQAAGRGLQLLFYSVGIGQISSEVPQNLSASRPQDRQFILSSKKLLLSDSGFYLCAWSVTLAGSEQYFGPGTRLTVT.

The chain combines TRBV4-3 with TRBJ1-2; TRBD1 might be the D (6 bases). Germline CDR1 is LGHNA and CDR2 is YSLEER. Trimming left V 1 base short and J 0 bases short, with 9 bases between. There are 15 residues in the CDR3. The CDR3 here is CASSQAGAPNYGYTF. The CDR3 DNA reads as TGCGCCAGCAGCCAAGCGGGGGCTCCTAACTATGGCTACACCTTC.

The chain combines TRBV7-9 with TRBJ2-1, with TRBD2 matching over 13 bases. J gave up 2 bases and V 10 bases, and 5 bases lay outside the gene matches. Per the germline V gene, CDR1 is SEHNR and CDR2 is FQNEAQ (reference sequence). The CDR3 contains 15 residues. CDR3 loop: CAIQGTSGTYNEQFF. In DNA, the CDR3 is TGTGCCATCCAAGGGACTAGCGGGACCTACAATGAGCAGTTCTTC. The variable domain in full, with the rest retrieved from reference TRBV7-9 and TRBJ2-1, is DTGVSQNPRHKITKRGQNVTFRCDPISEHNRLYWYRQTLGQGPEFLTYFQNEAQLEKSRLLSDRFSAERPKGSFSTLEIQRTEQGDSAMYLCAIQGTSGTYNEQFFGPGTRLTVL.

The rearrangement joins TRBV5-6 to TRBJ1-2, with 10 bases identical to TRBD1. This CDR3 contains 15 residues. From germline, CDR1 is SGHDT and CDR2 YYEEEE. The J segment lost 5 bases and the V segment lost 4 bases, leaving 8 bases of the junction unmatched. The CDR3 DNA reads as TGTGCCAGCAGCCCCGAACCGGGACAGGGGTATGGCTACACCTTC. Amino acids: CASSPEPGQGYGYTF.

The J gene is TRBJ2-7, the V gene TRBV13, with D perhaps given as TRBD1 or TRBD2 (5 bases each). The germline V gene encodes CDR1 PRHDT and CDR2 FYEKMQ (reference sequence). Between the trimmed V and J ends, which lost 5 bases and 4 bases, there was a span of 15 bases. The CDR3 sequence is 14 residues long. The CDR3 region is CASSPRDLNYEQYF. The DNA for the CDR3 is TGTGCCAGCAGCCCACGGGACCTTAATTACGAGCAGTACTTC.

This sequence joins TRBV14 and TRBJ2-3, with TRBD2 identical over 12 bases. Trimming cost V 4 bases and J 8 bases; bases outside gene matches: 7. Looked up from germline, CDR1 is SGHDN and CDR2 is FVKESK. CDR3 length: 15 residues. DNA for the CDR3: TGTGCCAGCAGCCCTCGACTAGCGGGAGTTTCTACGCAGTATTTT. This gives the protein CASSPRLAGVSTQYF.

V usage is TRBV6-4 and J usage is TRBJ2-1; 11 bases align to TRBD2. The germline V gene encodes CDR1 MRHNA and CDR2 SNTAGT. The CDR3 length is 15 residues. The ends lost 6 bases at V and 5 bases at J; junction bases unmatched: 6. CDR3 protein: CASSILAGGNNEQFF. CDR3 bases: TGTGCCAGCAGCATTCTAGCGGGAGGCAACAATGAGCAGTTCTTC.

This clone was found once. The V call is TRBV7-6, the J call TRBJ2-1; TRBD2 matches 13 bases. This CDR3 is built from 16 residues. Germline V gene sequence: CDR1 SGHVS, CDR2 FNYEAQ. J lost 9 bases, V lost 6 bases, and 11 bases had no gene match. The CDR3: CASRPTTSGRSGEQFF. The DNA of the CDR3 is TGTGCCAGCAGGCCAACGACTAGCGGGAGGTCGGGTGAGCAGTTCTTC.

Concerning this clone: Other DNA variants within this sample encode the same CDR3. The chain has TRBV15 and TRBJ2-7; TRBD1 matches at 7 bases. CDR3 length: 13 residues. From germline, CDR1 is LNHNV and CDR2 YYDKDF (reference sequence). Unmatched junction bases numbered 4, after V lost 3 bases and J lost 5 bases. DNA for the CDR3: TGTGCCACCAGCAGTCGACAGGGAGACGAGCAGTACTTC. Protein product: CATSSRQGDEQYF.

The chain carries TRBV5-5 and TRBJ1-5; D gene ambiguous. CDR3 length: 14 residues. Trimming took 5 bases from V and 3 from J, leaving 12 bases between them. Germline CDR1 is SGHKS and CDR2 is YYEKEE (reference sequence). CDR3 nucleotide sequence: TGTGCCAGCAGTTTTGACATGGACAATCAGCCCCAGCATTTT. Amino acid sequence: CASSFDMDNQPQHF.

This sequence joins TRBV29-1 and TRBJ2-7; perhaps TRBD1 as D (7 bases). The length of the CDR3 is 12 residues. CDR1 and CDR2 (germline): SQVTM, ANQGSEA. V lost 4 bases to trimming and J lost 4 bases, with 11 bases between them. The CDR3: CSVAEGAYEQYF. The CDR3 bases are TGCAGCGTTGCGGAGGGGGCATACGAGCAGTACTTC.